This T cell receptor beta chain was sequenced during a study of CD8 T cells in ankylosing spondylitis (dated by TCRdb to between 2016 and 2019). Study-wide context: T cell receptor beta repertoires were profiled in healthy donors and ankylosing spondylitis patients so that disease-linked TCR variants could be found. Peripheral blood samples were taken, and synovial fluid was additionally collected from ankylosing spondylitis patients. In total, the full study cohort was made up of about 110 healthy donors and 20 to 25 ankylosing spondylitis patients. The paper as a whole reports these results and caveats: A TCR beta motif of about 8 highly homologous amino acid variants appeared characteristic of blood from ankylosing spondylitis patients. Some motif variants were previously reported in synovial fluid and blood of reactive arthritis patients, suggesting common disease-initiation mechanisms. A CD8+ phenotype was shown by the disease-linked clones, which were found at relatively low frequencies in peripheral blood. The disease-linked clones were reported to be significantly enriched in matched synovial fluid samples from ankylosing spondylitis patients.

In regard to this clonotype: The antigen it recognizes is unknown. Base qualities are missing; no much larger clone stands one base away.

The CDR3 holds 12 amino acids from the cysteine to the phenylalanine. Only the CDR3 region is kept as DNA, spanning 36 bases read in frame from base 1. Trimming takes 4 bases off V and 5 bases off J; junction bases not matched to a gene: 4. Sequences DFQATT (CDR1) and SNEGSKA (CDR2) are obtained from the germline V gene (reference sequence). The listed sequencing device is Illumina HiSeq 2500. TCR beta libraries were prepared by quantitative 5'-RACE with molecular barcodes. Per the source publication's procedure: A new computational method, built on a probabilistic model of VDJ rearrangement, was used to identify disease-linked TCR variants. In-frame beta chains were kept once TCRdb had trimmed the public reads at Q25 with fastp and called clones with MiXCR. Every entry covers one CDR3 protein and lists the most common genes and DNA from its rows. These V and J calls originate from TCRdb's pipeline instead of the authors' own analysis. This sample holds some 800,000 distinct CDR3 sequences; over 9.5% were observed only once. About 0.5% of the sample is taken by the ten largest.

This sequence was found in a male donor with ankylosing spondylitis. Material for sequencing was blood, either unsorted or a sorted T cell fraction (not recorded which). Rearrangement joined TRBV20-1 to TRBJ2-5; TRBD2 lines up with 7 middle nucleotides. For the CDR3, the sequence is CSAKREVETQYF. The DNA sequence is TGCAGTGCTAAACGGGAGGTCGAGACCCAGTACTTC.